These 8 T cell receptor beta chains were all obtained from the same sample, sequenced in a study of blood T cell repertoires in COVID-19. TCRdb's table, derived via immunoSEQ multiplex PCR, lists solely in-frame clones and lacks some. The sample lists roughly 84,000 clones; roughly 78% were seen once. Material for sequencing was peripheral blood. All receptors come from a man aged 55 to 69 with COVID-19, enrolled during active disease.

The chain is built from TRBV6-5 and TRBJ2-3, with D possibly matching TRBD1 (6 bases). V was pared by 10 bases and J by 6 bases, with 23 bases between. The CDR3 sequence is 15 residues long. The germline V gene encodes CDR1 MNHEY and CDR2 SVGAGI. CDR3 residues: CAILGRAGAFDTQYF. CDR3 DNA sequence: TGTGCCATCCTAGGGCGGGCAGGGGCATTTGATACGCAGTATTTT.

V and J are TRBV20-1 and TRBJ1-1; D is perhaps TRBD1 (5 bases). The CDR3 contains 11 residues. V dropped 5 bases and J dropped 5 bases, with 9 bases sitting between them. Per germline, CDR1 DFQATT and CDR2 SNEGSKA (reference sequence). CDR3 sequence: CSAQRGTEAFF. The DNA of the CDR3 is TGCAGTGCTCAGCGGGGGACTGAAGCTTTCTTT.

The chain employs TRBV20-1 and TRBJ2-3; 13 bases match TRBD2. Germline CDR1 and CDR2: DFQATT and SNEGSKA (reference sequence). The trim removed 3 bases at V and 6 bases at J, leaving 9 bases unmatched. The CDR3 totals 16 residues. The CDR3 bases are TGCAGTGCTAGTCTCGGACTAGCGGGAGTGAGGGATACGCAGTATTTT. Its translation is CSASLGLAGVRDTQYF.

The chain couples TRBV7-9 to TRBJ2-2, with a possible D match to TRBD1 (6 bases). The V end lost 5 bases, the J end lost 2 bases, and 15 bases lay between the germline ends. The length of the CDR3 is 16 residues. Germline V gene sequence: CDR1 SEHNR, CDR2 FQNEAQ (reference sequence). In DNA form, the CDR3 reads TGTGCCAGCAGCCAGTCGGGACAAATTAACACCGGGGAGCTGTTTTTT. Translation: CASSQSGQINTGELFF. The whole variable domain, filled in from reference TRBV7-9 and TRBJ2-2, reads DTGVSQNPRHKITKRGQNVTFRCDPISEHNRLYWYRQTLGQGPEFLTYFQNEAQLEKSRLLSDRFSAERPKGSFSTLEIQRTEQGDSAMYLCASSQSGQINTGELFFGEGSRLTVL.

The chain employs TRBV29-1 and TRBJ2-7, with D unclear. With 5 bases removed from V and 2 bases from J, the gap between germline ends came to 10 bases. The CDR3 runs to 12 residues. Germline V gene sequence: CDR1 SQVTM, CDR2 ANQGSEA. The CDR3: CSVKTAAYEQYF. In nucleotides, the CDR3 is TGCAGCGTTAAAACAGCCGCCTACGAGCAGTACTTC.

This chain joins TRBV5-5 and TRBJ1-1; 7 bases agree with TRBD1. This CDR3 has 16 residues. V shed 4 bases and J 0 bases; nucleotides not matched to a gene: 9. Germline CDR1 and CDR2: SGHKS and YYEKEE (reference sequence). The CDR3 nucleotides read TGTGCCAGCAGCCACGGGACAGAGACGATGAACACTGAAGCTTTCTTT. Its protein product is CASSHGTETMNTEAFF.

The chain couples TRBV10-3 to TRBJ2-7; 11 bases map to TRBD2. The CDR3 length is 15 residues. CDR1 ENHRY and CDR2 SYGVKD come from the germline V gene. Losses at the gene ends were 2 bases for V and 0 bases for J; bases not matched to a gene: 0. CDR3 nucleotide sequence: TGTGCCATCAGTGAGGGGACTAGCGGCTCCTACGAGCAGTACTTC. Translated, it gives CAISEGTSGSYEQYF.

This chain connects TRBV4-2 to TRBJ1-5, with D perhaps matching TRBD1 (5 bases). Trimming took off 0 bases at V and 7 bases at J, with 13 bases between the two ends. Germline V lookup: CDR1 LGHNA, CDR2 YNFKEQ. The CDR3 contains 15 residues. CDR3 DNA: TGTGCCAGCAGCCAAGAGTTTCGGGGGGAACAGCCCCAGCATTTT. It is translated as CASSQEFRGEQPQHF.